This T cell receptor (beta chain) came from a study of tumor and adjacent non-tumor tissue in lung cancer. A note on this clonotype: An end of the junction differs from the germline gene, which may be a read error.

This CDR3 comprises 14 residues. Germline CDR1 and CDR2: DFQATT and SNEGSKA (reference sequence). This sample's RNA came from whole unsorted tissue. Three rounds of nested PCR, following a modified ARM-PCR protocol, produced the TCRbeta library. MiXCR was run by TCRdb on the multiplex PCR reads, yielding one entry per CDR3 protein. The table has 78,000 or so distinct CDR3 sequences, around 86% seen once. Input material: lung tumor tissue. The chain has TRBV20-1 and TRBJ2-1; the D gene is possibly TRBD2 (5 bases). This receptor was identified in a woman between 50 and 59 years old with non-small cell lung cancer. In DNA, the CDR3 is TGCAGTGCTAGCTTCTGGGGAGACTACATTGAGCAGTCCTTC. This encodes CSASFWGDYIEQSF.